This T cell receptor beta chain comes out of a study of blood T cells in healthy people across ages. Study-wide background: About one barcoded TCR beta cDNA was captured per two T cells.

The ends were cut back, 1 base at V and 7 bases at J, with 11 bases in the middle. Germline V gives CDR1 SGHAT, CDR2 FQNNGV. CDR3 length equals 14 residues. Sample-barcoded 5' priming and a J-beta primer mix drove a second PCR of about 6 to 12 cycles. From the 5' RACE reads, TCRdb called clonotypes with MiXCR, one entry per CDR3 protein. The sample has roughly 1,500,000 distinct CDR3 sequences, roughly 30% seen once. Per sample, a minimum of 6.5 million PBMCs were isolated. Source material: blood. The V and J genes are TRBV11-2 and TRBJ2-1; D gene ambiguous. The sequence was collected from a woman between 25 and 40 years old in good health. CDR3 nucleotide sequence: TGTGCCAGCAGCTTAGGTTCGGTAAGAAATGAGCAGTTCTTC. It translates to CASSLGSVRNEQFF.